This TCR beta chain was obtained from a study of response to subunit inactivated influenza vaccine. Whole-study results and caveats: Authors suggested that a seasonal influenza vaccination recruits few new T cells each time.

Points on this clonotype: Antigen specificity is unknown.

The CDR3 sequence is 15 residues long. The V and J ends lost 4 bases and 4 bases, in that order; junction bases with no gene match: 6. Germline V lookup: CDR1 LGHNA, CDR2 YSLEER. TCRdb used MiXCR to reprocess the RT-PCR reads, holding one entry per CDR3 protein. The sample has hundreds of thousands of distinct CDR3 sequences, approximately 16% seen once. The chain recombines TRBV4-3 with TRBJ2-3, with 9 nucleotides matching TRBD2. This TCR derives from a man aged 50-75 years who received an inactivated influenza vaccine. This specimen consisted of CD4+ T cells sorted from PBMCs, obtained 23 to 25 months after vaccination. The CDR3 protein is CASSRVAGGPDTQYF. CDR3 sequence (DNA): TGCGCCAGCAGCCGAGTTGCGGGAGGGCCAGATACGCAGTATTTT.